This entry features one TCR beta chain sequence. The data were produced by immunoSEQ multiplex PCR, yet TCRdb's version contains in-frame clones alone and is incomplete. The top ten clones hold roughly 15% of a sample with 15,000 to 20,000 clones, roughly two thirds of them seen once. The data derive from a study of PD-1 and CTLA-4 blockade in melanoma. The length of the CDR3 is 14 residues. Deletions cut 7 bases from V and 6 bases from J, with 19 bases between. CDR1 MDHEN and CDR2 SYDVKM come from the germline V gene. The sequencing here drew on CD8+ T cells from peripheral blood, taken before anti-PD-1 treatment. The sequence was collected from a human donor with melanoma. The chain is built from TRBV28 and TRBJ2-7, with no clear D. This CDR3 reads CASKTGRPLGEQYF. CDR3 in DNA: TGTGCCAGCAAAACCGGCAGGCCCCTAGGCGAGCAGTACTTC.